This TCR beta chain came from a study of T-cell reconstitution after alpha-beta-depleted transplantation in children. General study points: Where alpha-beta T cells came from about two months after transplant was reportedly several hundred expanded graft clones. Fresh T-cell production supplied most of the T-cell counts and diversity seen one year after transplant. Diversity of TCRbeta at day 60 was high in some patients, arising from surviving recipient T cells and thymic progenitors.

Ten or more counts support this clonotype. Its antigen is still unknown. This sample's TCRbeta library carried unique molecular identifier barcodes. TCRdb reprocessed the PCR reads with MiXCR, giving one entry per CDR3 protein. Among around 700,000 distinct CDR3 sequences listed, around 13% were seen once. The CDR3 is made up of 14 amino acids. Germline values: CDR1 MNHEY, CDR2 SVGAGI. V was shortened by 0 bases and J by 4 bases, with 9 bases between the two germline ends. Sequenced here: PBMCs, sampled before TCRalphabeta/CD19-depleted stem cell transplant. This sequence originates from a girl under 10 years old with congenital amegakaryocytic thrombocytopenia, due to receive a stem cell transplant. The chain recombines TRBV6-5 with TRBJ2-5; tentatively, D is TRBD2 (6 bases). CDR3 protein: CASSYSTSPETQYF. Written as DNA, the CDR3 is TGTGCCAGCAGTTACTCAACTAGCCCAGAGACCCAGTACTTC.